The 29 T cell receptor beta chains presented below share a single source sample, sequenced in a study of graft-versus-host responses after intestinal transplantation. Libraries were prepared by immunoSEQ multiplex PCR; TCRdb keeps only in-frame clonotypes and omits some of them. This sample has fewer than 80,000 clones; 90% to 95% occur once, and the top ten carry about 1.7%. Their target antigens are unknown. The specimen comprised unstimulated CD8+ T cells sorted from spleen or lymph node cells, sampled before transplant. The receptor source for this set is a human donor who was the organ donor for an intestinal transplant.

The chain couples TRBV5-8 to TRBJ1-2; TRBD1 might be the D (6 bases). Germline-derived CDR1 and CDR2 are SGHTS and YDEGEE. The V and J ends lost 4 bases and 1 base respectively, with 17 bases between them. The CDR3 is made up of 16 amino acids. The CDR3 spells CASSLPGGLLNYGYTF. The CDR3 DNA is TGTGCCAGCAGCCTCCCGGGGGGCCTTCTTAACTATGGCTACACCTTC.

The chain uses TRBV6-5 and TRBJ1-1; D call uncertain. The V and J ends lost 4 bases and 0 bases respectively, with 12 bases between them. Germline V gene data show CDR1 as MNHEY and CDR2 as SVGAGI. CDR3 length: 15 amino acids. CDR3 DNA sequence: TGTGCCAGCAGTTCCTACAGAGACCTGAACACTGAAGCTTTCTTT. Translating it yields CASSSYRDLNTEAFF.

The chain is built from TRBV2 and TRBJ2-1, with TRBD2 matching over 11 bases. V lost 0 bases, J lost 0 bases, and 10 bases stayed unmatched. This CDR3 has 20 amino acids. CDR1 SNHLY and CDR2 FYNNEI come from the germline V gene. The CDR3 DNA is TGTGCCAGCAGTGAAGCAGGGCTAGCGGGAGGAGGTCTCTCCTACAATGAGCAGTTCTTC. Encoded protein: CASSEAGLAGGGLSYNEQFF.

The chain is built from TRBV25-1 and TRBJ2-3; a weak D match, TRBD1 (6 bases). The germline gives CDR1 MGHDK, CDR2 SYGVNS. The CDR3 runs to 16 residues. Trimming took 6 bases from V and 1 from J, leaving 17 bases between them. CDR3 sequence reads: CASRDPPGHGTDTQYF. CDR3 DNA sequence: TGTGCCAGCAGGGACCCTCCGGGACACGGCACAGATACGCAGTATTTT.

CDR3 protein: CASSLVVQGLLGLYGYTF. DNA of the CDR3: TGTGCCAGCAGCTTGGTTGTTCAGGGTCTCCTAGGTCTCTATGGCTACACCTTC. The chain is built from TRBV5-6 and TRBJ1-2, with D possibly matching TRBD1 (5 bases). V lost 0 bases, J lost 4 bases, and 22 bases lay in between. There are 18 residues in the CDR3. Looked up from germline, CDR1 is SGHDT and CDR2 is YYEEEE.

V and J are TRBV18 and TRBJ1-2; D possibly corresponds to TRBD1 (5 bases). The CDR3 runs to 11 residues. The V and J ends lost 6 bases and 5 bases respectively, with 7 bases between them. CDR1 and CDR2 (germline): KGHSH, LQKENI. The chain's CDR3 is CASSDSYGYTF. CDR3 nucleotides: TGTGCCAGCTCCGACAGTTATGGCTACACCTTC.

The chain combines TRBV28 with TRBJ2-1; no clear D. V gave up 6 bases and J gave up 2 bases, with 5 bases separating them. This CDR3 spans 12 amino acids. Germline V lookup: CDR1 MDHEN, CDR2 SYDVKM. This chain's CDR3 is CASSPTYNEQFF. CDR3 in DNA: TGTGCCAGCAGCCCAACCTACAATGAGCAGTTCTTC.

This chain joins TRBV7-3 and TRBJ2-2, with D hard to call. The CDR3 sequence is 13 residues long. CDR1 SGHTA and CDR2 FQGTGA come from the germline V gene. Deletions cut 2 bases from V and 6 bases from J, with 7 bases between. CDR3 amino acids: CASSLWSAGELFF. The CDR3 DNA reads as TGTGCCAGCAGCTTATGGTCGGCCGGGGAGCTGTTTTTT.

The J gene is TRBJ2-1, the V gene TRBV10-3; the D gene is possibly TRBD2 (5 bases). The CDR3 runs 12 residues. V shed 11 bases and J shed 7 bases, with 15 bases lying between them. Germline-derived CDR1 and CDR2 are ENHRY and SYGVKD. The CDR3 here is CAVPGGGNEQFF. The CDR3 region has the DNA TGTGCCGTACCAGGTGGAGGTAATGAGCAGTTCTTC.

This clone has only one observation. The rearrangement joins TRBV27 to TRBJ2-5; weak D call: TRBD2 (6 bases). This CDR3 is built from 15 residues. The germline V and J ends were trimmed by 5 bases and 2 bases, with 15 bases remaining between them. Germline-derived CDR1 and CDR2 are MNHEY and SMNVEV (reference sequence). CDR3 region: CASSPTLAVQETQYF. The CDR3 nucleotides read TGTGCCAGCAGTCCGACATTAGCGGTTCAAGAGACCCAGTACTTC.

In this sample, this clone turned up once. One end of the junction varies from germline; a read error may be responsible. At the DNA level, this CDR3 is encoded by other sequences in the same sample as well. The rearrangement joins TRBV28 to TRBJ2-1; D is ambiguous. The CDR3 consists of 14 residues. Germline V lookup: CDR1 MDHEN, CDR2 SYDVKM. The CDR3 sequence: CASSQGDGDNEQFF. CDR3 nucleotide sequence: TGCGCCAGCAGTCAAGGAGACGGTGACAATGAGCAGTTCTTC.

The chain employs TRBV28 and TRBJ2-6; D is ambiguous. CDR1 MDHEN and CDR2 SYDVKM come from the germline V gene. The CDR3 sequence is 15 residues long. Between the trimmed V and J ends, which lost 3 bases and 0 bases, there was a span of 6 bases. The CDR3 bases are TGTGCCAGCAGTTTGCTGGCCTCTGGGGCCAACGTCCTGACTTTC. Translating gives CASSLLASGANVLTF.

The chain is built from TRBV2 and TRBJ2-1; 10 nucleotides match TRBD1. J was trimmed by 5 bases and V by 7 bases; bases with no gene match: 8. The V gene's germline CDR1 is SNHLY and CDR2 FYNNEI. The CDR3 has 15 residues. DNA of the CDR3: TGTGCCAGCACTTTGGGACAGGGGATAGACAATGAGCAGTTCTTC. Translated: CASTLGQGIDNEQFF.

About this clone: The junction shows a germline mismatch at one end, possibly a read error. This chain uses TRBV4-3 with TRBJ1-5; D possibly corresponds to TRBD1 (5 bases). Germline assignment: CDR1 LGHNA and CDR2 YSLEER. The CDR3 loop spans 14 amino acids. CDR3 DNA sequence: TGCGCCAGCGGCCAACATCGGGGGGGTCAGCCCCAGCATTTT. It codes for CASGQHRGGQPQHF.

The J gene is TRBJ2-4, the V gene TRBV28, with a weak D call TRBD1 (6 bases). The germline CDR1 and CDR2 sequences are MDHEN and SYDVKM. Trimming pared 3 bases from V and 0 bases from J, leaving 12 bases between. This CDR3 is built from 16 residues. CDR3 residues: CASSFEDSRAKNIQYF. CDR3 in DNA: TGTGCCAGCAGTTTCGAGGACAGCCGAGCCAAAAACATTCAGTACTTC.

The chain uses TRBV9 and TRBJ2-1; 12 bases align to TRBD1. Germline values: CDR1 SGDLS, CDR2 YYNGEE. This CDR3 comprises 15 residues. Trimming took 3 bases from V and 8 from J; bases not matched to a gene: 6. CDR3 loop: CASSAGTGGLHEQFF. In DNA form, the CDR3 reads TGTGCCAGCAGCGCCGGGACAGGGGGCCTCCATGAGCAGTTCTTC.

Only a few counts were recorded for this clone. This rearrangement joins TRBV2 to TRBJ2-1; a possible D gene is TRBD1 (6 bases). CDR3 length: 11 amino acids. V was shortened by 11 bases and J by 8 bases, with 13 bases between the two germline ends. CDR1 and CDR2 (germline): SNHLY, FYNNEI. The CDR3 region has the DNA TGTGCCGGAGAGACAGGAGATGAGCAGTTCTTC. This sequence encodes CAGETGDEQFF.

Points on this clone: Possible read error: a much larger clone is one base away. The chain combines TRBV27 with TRBJ2-1; TRBD2 agrees at 9 bases. The V gene end was trimmed by 5 bases and the J gene end by 3 bases; junction bases not matched to a gene: 5. The CDR3 length is 15 residues. Germline V gives CDR1 MNHEY, CDR2 SMNVEV (reference sequence). CDR3 region: CASSHWTSDYNEQFF. CDR3 sequence (DNA): TGTGCCAGCAGTCATTGGACTAGCGACTACAATGAGCAGTTCTTC.

Here the CDR3 reads CASSLLRKGYEQYF. CDR3 nucleotide sequence: TGTGCCAGCAGTTTACTGAGGAAAGGCTACGAGCAGTACTTC. The chain joins TRBV28 to TRBJ2-7, with unresolved D. Trimming cost V 2 bases and J 3 bases, with 11 bases left between them. CDR3 length: 14 amino acids. Germline V gene data show CDR1 as MDHEN and CDR2 as SYDVKM.

The chain uses TRBV28 and TRBJ1-4; D is undetermined. V lost 7 bases to trimming and J lost 3 bases, with 15 bases between them. The germline V gene has CDR1 MDHEN and CDR2 SYDVKM. This CDR3 spans 15 amino acids. CDR3 nucleotide sequence: TGTGCCAGCACTTCTTATCACCAGGCTAATGAAAAACTGTTTTTT. Its translation is CASTSYHQANEKLFF.

This clone was counted a single time. The chain is built from TRBV28 and TRBJ1-2; possibly TRBD1 for D (6 bases). Trimming stripped 5 bases from V and 5 bases from J, with 18 bases between. The CDR3 extends over 15 amino acids. Germline CDR1 and CDR2: MDHEN and SYDVKM. The CDR3 bases are TGTGCCAGCAGTGCCTCCAGGGGTTCGGGGTATGGCTACACCTTC. Translated: CASSASRGSGYGYTF.

This chain connects TRBV2 to TRBJ1-2; perhaps TRBD1 as D (6 bases). The CDR3 spans 14 residues. Trimming removed 5 bases at V and 4 bases at J, with 14 bases between. Germline CDR1 and CDR2: SNHLY and FYNNEI. DNA of the CDR3: TGTGCCAGCAGTCAGGACAGCACGGCCTATGGCTACACCTTC. This encodes CASSQDSTAYGYTF.

This sequence joins TRBV7-6 and TRBJ2-3; D remains ambiguous. CDR1 SGHVS and CDR2 FNYEAQ come from the germline V gene. The V gene lost 5 bases and the J gene lost 6 bases, with 12 bases spanning the gap. The CDR3 sequence is 13 residues long. DNA for the CDR3: TGTGCCAGCAGCCCCGTCCCGTCGGATACGCAGTATTTT. As protein: CASSPVPSDTQYF.

This clone was counted once. The chain links TRBV19 to TRBJ2-1; 11 bases align to TRBD2. The CDR3 is made up of 15 amino acids. V lost 3 bases, J lost 5 bases, and 3 bases stayed unmatched. From germline, CDR1 is LNHDA and CDR2 SQIVND (reference sequence). CDR3 coding DNA: TGTGCCAGTAGTATTAGCGGGAGGGAGAACAATGAGCAGTTCTTC. It specifies CASSISGRENNEQFF.

The rearrangement uses TRBV11-2 and TRBJ1-3; D is perhaps TRBD1 (5 bases). CDR1 is SGHAT and CDR2 is FQNNGV in the germline V gene. V shed 7 bases and J shed 3 bases, with 13 bases lying between them. CDR3 size: 14 residues. This chain's CDR3 is CASTLAGGGNTIYF. The CDR3 DNA reads TGTGCCAGCACCCTCGCGGGGGGTGGAAACACCATATATTTT.

The V call is TRBV9, the J call TRBJ2-3; no clear D gene. Per germline, CDR1 SGDLS and CDR2 YYNGEE. The germline V and J ends were trimmed by 4 bases and 5 bases, with 14 bases remaining between them. This CDR3 contains 14 residues. The CDR3 nucleotides read TGTGCCAGCAGCCCCCCCGGCGGTCGAGATACGCAGTATTTT. Its translation: CASSPPGGRDTQYF.

The chain links TRBV28 to TRBJ2-6, with 7 bases identical to TRBD1. The CDR3 extends over 14 amino acids. Germline CDR1 is MDHEN and CDR2 is SYDVKM. The CDR3 loop is CATGDNAGANVLTF. Written as DNA, the CDR3 is TGTGCAACAGGGGACAACGCTGGGGCCAACGTCCTGACTTTC.

The rearrangement uses TRBV7-9 and TRBJ2-7, with 12 bases identical to TRBD2. The CDR3 totals 19 residues. CDR1 and CDR2 from the germline V gene are SEHNR and FQNEAQ (reference sequence). Germline trimming cut 4 bases from V and 2 bases from J; bases unmatched to any gene: 15. The CDR3 DNA reads as TGTGCCAGCAGCTCAGATCTTCCGGGACTAGCGGGCCCGCCCTACGAGCAGTACTTC. This translates into CASSSDLPGLAGPPYEQYF. Using reference TRBV7-9 and TRBJ2-7 for the parts outside the CDR3, the full variable domain is DTGVSQNPRHKITKRGQNVTFRCDPISEHNRLYWYRQTLGQGPEFLTYFQNEAQLEKSRLLSDRFSAERPKGSFSTLEIQRTEQGDSAMYLCASSSDLPGLAGPPYEQYFGPGTRLTVT.

The J gene is TRBJ2-1, the V gene TRBV9; 11 nucleotides match TRBD2. Germline values: CDR1 SGDLS, CDR2 YYNGEE. This CDR3 region has 14 residues. The V segment lost 2 bases and the J segment 7 bases; nucleotides outside the gene matches: 2. The CDR3 spells CASSVTSGGNEQFF. In nucleotides, the CDR3 is TGTGCCAGCAGCGTTACTAGCGGGGGTAATGAGCAGTTCTTC.